A single sample gave rise to the 23 T cell receptor beta chains below, sequenced in a study of blood T cell repertoires in COVID-19. Only in-frame clones appear in the TCRdb table, and some are missing; sequencing was by immunoSEQ multiplex PCR. The sample lists approximately 160,000 clones, around 80% occurring once. The sample comprised PBMCs or T cells enriched from blood (not recorded which). Receptors originate from a woman aged 50 to 60 who had recovered from COVID-19.

The chain recombines TRBV7-9 with TRBJ2-7, with D unclear. Trimming pared 5 bases from V and 10 bases from J, leaving 12 bases between. The germline CDR1 and CDR2 sequences are SEHNR and FQNEAQ (reference sequence). The CDR3 extends over 11 amino acids. CDR3 DNA: TGTGCCAGCAGCGACCCTGGGCCTCAGTACTTC. Translated: CASSDPGPQYF.

The CDR3 spells CASSSKVGRAAGYTF. The DNA for the CDR3 is TGTGCCAGCAGCTCTAAAGTAGGGAGGGCGGCTGGCTACACCTTC. The V and J genes are TRBV5-4 and TRBJ1-2; D is ambiguous. This CDR3 is 15 amino acids long. Looked up from germline, CDR1 is SGHNT and CDR2 is YYREEE (reference sequence). The V and J ends lost 3 bases and 7 bases respectively, with 19 bases between them.

The chain recombines TRBV4-2 with TRBJ2-7; no clear D gene. V dropped 5 bases and J dropped 3 bases, with 14 bases sitting between them. This CDR3 spans 14 amino acids. The V gene's germline CDR1 is LGHNA and CDR2 YNFKEQ. CDR3 sequence: CASSSSAESYEQYF. CDR3 DNA: TGTGCCAGCAGCTCAAGCGCGGAAAGCTACGAGCAGTACTTC.

The chain uses TRBV28 and TRBJ2-7, with D possibly being TRBD2 (5 bases). CDR1 MDHEN and CDR2 SYDVKM come from the germline V gene. The V gene lost 4 bases and the J gene lost 3 bases, with 10 bases spanning the gap. CDR3 size: 13 residues. This chain's CDR3 is CASSSHGNYEQYF. DNA for the CDR3: TGTGCCAGCAGTTCGCACGGGAACTACGAGCAGTACTTC.

This chain links TRBV2 with TRBJ2-1; 10 nucleotides line up with TRBD2. The germline V gene has CDR1 SNHLY and CDR2 FYNNEI. V gave up 8 bases and J gave up 5 bases; unmatched junction bases: 3. There are 13 residues in the CDR3. Here the CDR3 DNA reads TGTGCCAGCTACACTAGCGGGGACAATGAGCAGTTCTTC. It specifies CASYTSGDNEQFF.

This clone was observed a handful of times. V is TRBV7-9 and J is TRBJ1-1; D is possibly TRBD1 (6 bases). The germline V gene has CDR1 SEHNR and CDR2 FQNEAQ (reference sequence). This CDR3 is 14 amino acids long. Trimming removed 6 bases from V and 4 bases from J, with 15 bases in between. CDR3 sequence reads: CASRITGSGTEAFF. The CDR3 DNA is TGTGCCAGCAGGATAACAGGGTCTGGCACTGAAGCTTTCTTT.

The chain employs TRBV7-9 and TRBJ2-7, with TRBD1 matching over 10 bases. CDR1 is SEHNR, CDR2 FQNEAQ, per germline (reference sequence). V dropped 5 bases and J dropped 7; count of bases not matched to a gene: 20. The CDR3 is 18 amino acids. The CDR3 bases are TGTGCCAGCAGCGTTCGGGACAGGGGATTTCGGACTGCGTGGGAGCAGTACTTC. It encodes CASSVRDRGFRTAWEQYF.

This chain links TRBV10-3 with TRBJ2-1; the match to TRBD2 covers 8 bases. The germline V gene has CDR1 ENHRY and CDR2 SYGVKD. The CDR3 consists of 14 residues. V shed 8 bases and J 5 bases; nucleotides not matched to a gene: 8. CDR3 region: CAIWESGSHNEQFF. The DNA for the CDR3 is TGTGCCATCTGGGAAAGCGGGAGCCACAATGAGCAGTTCTTC.

This clone was detected only a few times. This rearrangement joins TRBV4-1 to TRBJ2-4; the match to TRBD2 covers 7 bases. The CDR3 length is 14 residues. Germline V gene sequence: CDR1 MGHRA, CDR2 YSYEKL. Trimming cost V 1 base and J 7 bases; bases outside gene matches: 4. CDR3 in amino acids: CASSQGRESNIQYF. The CDR3 region has the DNA TGCGCCAGCAGCCAAGGGCGGGAGAGCAACATTCAGTACTTC.

The chain joins TRBV7-9 to TRBJ1-6, with D unresolved. Trimming took 5 bases from V and 0 from J, leaving 8 bases between them. Germline loops: CDR1 SEHNR, CDR2 FQNEAQ (reference sequence). The length of the CDR3 is 15 residues. CDR3 in amino acids: CASSAWSSYNSPLHF. CDR3 nucleotides: TGTGCCAGCAGCGCCTGGAGCTCCTATAATTCACCCCTCCACTTT.

This clone was picked up one time. The genes are TRBV12-3 or TRBV12-4 and TRBJ1-1; D is undetermined. The CDR3 is made up of 12 amino acids. V lost 6 bases to trimming and J lost 4 bases, with 9 bases between them. CDR3 DNA sequence: TGTGCCAGCAGCAGCGTGGGCACTGAAGCTTTCTTT. This sequence encodes CASSSVGTEAFF.

This chain connects TRBV11-2 to TRBJ2-5, with TRBD1 as a possible D gene (5 bases). The germline V and J ends were trimmed by 5 bases and 2 bases, with 15 bases remaining between them. The germline CDR1 and CDR2 sequences are SGHAT and FQNNGV. This CDR3 is built from 15 residues. CDR3 sequence: CASSVVDTPQETQYF. Here the CDR3 DNA reads TGTGCCAGCAGCGTAGTGGACACCCCTCAAGAGACCCAGTACTTC.

This CDR3 reads CASSQTGTSSYNEQFF. The CDR3 DNA reads TGTGCCAGCAGCCAAACCGGGACTAGCTCCTACAATGAGCAGTTCTTC. This chain connects TRBV7-9 to TRBJ2-1, with 8 bases identical to TRBD2. In germline, CDR1 is SEHNR, CDR2 FQNEAQ (reference sequence). The V segment lost 5 bases and the J segment 0 bases; nucleotides outside the gene matches: 6. The CDR3 has 16 amino acids.

The chain is built from TRBV29-1 and TRBJ2-2; D might be TRBD1 (6 bases). The CDR3 totals 11 residues. Germline V lookup: CDR1 SQVTM, CDR2 ANQGSEA. Trimming shortened V by 7 bases and J by 4 bases, and 7 bases separated the two germline ends. This CDR3 is CSGGRTGELFF. Written as DNA, the CDR3 is TGCAGCGGGGGGCGCACCGGGGAGCTGTTTTTT.

This clone was observed a few times. The chain couples TRBV7-8 to TRBJ1-2; 7 nucleotides agree with TRBD1. The CDR3 is 16 residues long. Germline V gives CDR1 SGHVS, CDR2 FQNEAQ. V lost 4 bases to trimming and J lost 8 bases; unmatched junction nucleotides: 16. The CDR3 spells CASSSETTTGRKGYTF. The CDR3 DNA sequence: TGTGCCAGCAGCTCCGAAACGACGACAGGGCGAAAAGGCTACACCTTC.

The V gene is TRBV5-3, the J gene TRBJ2-1; 8 bases match TRBD2. TRBV5-3 is noted as an ORF with a role that remains uncertain. The CDR3 sequence is 17 residues long. J was trimmed by 2 bases and V by 0 bases; bases with no gene match: 7. CDR3: CARSLDVSGITYNEQFF. CDR3 nucleotides: TGTGCCAGAAGCTTGGACGTTAGCGGGATAACCTACAATGAGCAGTTCTTC.

CDR3 loop: CASSQDLETEVAHRYEQYF. The DNA of the CDR3 is TGCGCCAGCAGCCAAGATCTCGAGACAGAGGTAGCTCACCGCTACGAGCAGTACTTC. The chain joins TRBV4-1 to TRBJ2-7; TRBD1 might be the D (5 bases). The CDR3 loop spans 19 amino acids. Germline CDR1 reads MGHRA; CDR2 reads YSYEKL. Trimming shortened V by 0 bases and J by 3 bases, and 24 bases separated the two germline ends.

This rearrangement joins TRBV6-2 or TRBV6-3 to TRBJ1-1; 8 bases are a match to TRBD1. The junction had 3 bases not matched to a gene; V was cut back by 2 bases and J by 4 bases. Germline V gene lookup returns CDR1 MNHEY and CDR2 SVGEGT. The length of the CDR3 is 14 residues. The CDR3 protein is CASSYHRGVTEAFF. DNA for the CDR3: TGTGCCAGCAGTTACCACAGGGGGGTCACTGAAGCTTTCTTT.

The rearrangement uses TRBV18 and TRBJ2-7; D gene uncertain. CDR1 and CDR2 (germline): KGHSH, LQKENI. The CDR3 sequence is 14 residues long. Trimming shortened V by 1 base and J by 4 bases, and 11 bases separated the two germline ends. CDR3 region: CASSPQPTLYEQYF. The CDR3 coding sequence is TGTGCCAGCTCACCACAACCTACCCTATACGAGCAGTACTTC.

This chain uses TRBV4-1 with TRBJ1-5; D gene ambiguous. V lost 1 base and J 3 bases, leaving 10 bases between the germline ends. CDR3 length: 15 residues. Per germline, CDR1 MGHRA and CDR2 YSYEKL. The chain's CDR3 is CASSQVPETNQPQHF. Written as DNA, the CDR3 is TGCGCCAGCAGCCAAGTACCAGAAACCAATCAGCCCCAGCATTTT.

The CDR3 here is CASSQEEGQATYEQYF. Here the CDR3 DNA reads TGTGCCAGCAGCCAAGAAGAAGGACAGGCTACCTACGAGCAGTACTTC. The rearrangement joins TRBV3-1 (or the pseudogene TRBV3-2) to TRBJ2-7; TRBD1 matches 7 bases. Germline CDR1 LGHDT, CDR2 YNNKEL (reference sequence). With V trimmed by 0 bases and J by 2 bases, 7 bases remained unmatched. This CDR3 region has 16 residues.

This clone was found once. The chain combines TRBV7-2 with TRBJ2-1; TRBD1 matches 10 bases. Germline V lookup: CDR1 SGHTA, CDR2 FQGNSA. CDR3 length: 14 amino acids. J lost 7 bases, V lost 5 bases, and 5 bases had no gene match. The CDR3 protein is CASSAGQGMNEQFF. The CDR3 nucleotides are TGTGCCAGCAGCGCGGGACAGGGGATGAATGAGCAGTTCTTC.

The rearrangement uses TRBV3-1 (or the pseudogene TRBV3-2) and TRBJ2-1; 9 bases line up with TRBD2. Germline V lookup: CDR1 LGHDT, CDR2 YNNKEL (reference sequence). Germline trimming cut 0 bases from V and 6 bases from J; bases unmatched to any gene: 12. This CDR3 comprises 18 residues. CDR3 loop: CASSQDLENSGSTNEQFF. CDR3 DNA sequence: TGTGCCAGCAGCCAAGATCTAGAAAATAGCGGGAGCACCAATGAGCAGTTCTTC.